Here is one TCR beta chain with its context. Its antigen remains unidentified. The sample originates from a study of human T cells and chemical hapten exposure. Study-wide results and caveats: While controls formed fewer of them, expanded TCRs formed significantly more large CDR3 similarity clusters.

Individual cDNA molecules received unique molecular identifiers in the library. TCRdb reanalysed the RACE reads using MiXCR and keeps one entry per CDR3 protein. The sample comprises fewer than 200,000 distinct CDR3 sequences, 25% to 35% of which are singletons, and around 1.9% rests with the top ten. The V gene end was trimmed by 4 bases and the J gene end by 5 bases; junction bases not matched to a gene: 6. CDR1 MGHRA and CDR2 YSYEKL come from the germline V gene. The CDR3 length is 15 residues. The sample's time point: patch test 3, about 24 weeks after DPC sensitization. Regarding treatment: therapeutic diphenylcyclopropenone sensitization with weekly scalp DPC.

The clonotype was recovered from a woman aged 18-29 years with alopecia areata. Some clones in this sample may be carry-over from other donors' samples. The chain is built from TRBV4-1 and TRBJ2-1, with 9 bases fitting TRBD2. Sample: whole blood, taken in connection with sensitization to the hapten diphenylcyclopropenone (DPC). The CDR3 DNA reads TGCGCCAGCAGCCGTCTAGCGGGGCTGGACAATGAGCAGTTCTTC. Its translation: CASSRLAGLDNEQFF.